The rows below give T cell receptor beta chains drawn from one sample of a study of PD-1 blockade in classical Hodgkin lymphoma. Assay: immunoSEQ multiplex PCR; the TCRdb copy retains only in-frame clones and omits some. The data contain approximately 24,000 clones, 81% of them singletons. Here the sequenced sample was peripheral blood mononuclear cells (PBMCs), taken before the fourth cycle of nivolumab. These receptors all stem from a human donor with classical Hodgkin lymphoma. The CDR3 runs from the conserved cysteine through the conserved F or W. D genes are given only for firm matches. Clone size is given for some rows only: seen once, a few or many times, or a class if the clone is expanded.

NA,TRBV30,TRBJ2-3,TRBD2,TGTGCCTGGAGTGTACTTGCTAGCGGGGGGGTCACAGATACGCAGTATTTT,CAWSVLASGGVTDTQYF
NA,TRBV5-1,TRBJ2-3,TRBD2,TGCGCCAGCATTCCCCCTGAGCGGGAGTCGGCAGATACGCAGTATTTT,CASIPPERESADTQYF
NA,TRBV13,TRBJ2-7,NA,TGTGCCAGCAGCCCCGGGCTAGCGAACGCCTACGAGCAGTACTTC,CASSPGLANAYEQYF
NA,TRBV10-3,TRBJ2-2,NA,TGTGCCATCAACAGCCCGAACACCGGGGAGCTGTTTTTT,CAINSPNTGELFF
NA,TRBV6-1,TRBJ2-1,TRBD1,TGTGCCAGCCTTCTAAGGGGACAGAATGAGCAGTTCTTC,CASLLRGQNEQFF
NA,TRBV10-3,TRBJ2-5,TRBD1,TGTGCCATCAGTGCTATCCGGGACAGCCAACAGACCCAGTACTTC,CAISAIRDSQQTQYF
NA,TRBV7-3,TRBJ2-2,NA,TGTGCCAGCAGCCGGGACGCCGAAAGGGGCGGGGAGCTGTTTTTT,CASSRDAERGGELFF
NA,TRBV27,TRBJ2-7,NA,TGTGCCAGCAGTTTGGCACAGGGCTACGAGCAGTACTTC,CASSLAQGYEQYF
NA,TRBV5-1,TRBJ2-5,NA,TGCGCCAGCACCCCCGAGGGGATTGGGAAAGAGACCCAGTACTTC,CASTPEGIGKETQYF
NA,TRBV5-1,TRBJ1-2,TRBD1,TGCGCCAGCAGCTTCTTGGGTGGTGGACGGGGGACAGATGGCTACACCTTC,CASSFLGGGRGTDGYTF
NA,TRBV2,TRBJ1-2,TRBD1,TGTGCCAGCCGGACCGCTCCGGGACAGGGCGTTAACTATGGCTACACCTTC,CASRTAPGQGVNYGYTF
NA,TRBV5-5,TRBJ2-2,NA,TGTGCCAGCAGCTTGGTAGGTCGGGAGCTGTTTTTT,CASSLVGRELFF
NA,TRBV30,TRBJ2-3,TRBD2,TGTGCCTGGACACAAAGCGGGGGGGCCTGGTCAGATACGCAGTATTTT,CAWTQSGGAWSDTQYF
NA,TRBV18,TRBJ1-1,NA,TGTGCCAGCTCACCAAAAAGCGGGGCCGACACTGAAGCTTTCTTT,CASSPKSGADTEAFF
NA,TRBV6-1,TRBJ1-2,NA,TGTGCCAGCAGTGAAGTCCGGGGAGGCTACACCTTC,CASSEVRGGYTF
few,TRBV6-6,TRBJ1-1,NA,TGTGCAGCGGGGGGCGGAAGCACTGAAGCTTTCTTT,CAAGGGSTEAFF
NA,TRBV2,TRBJ1-1,TRBD1,TGTGCCAGCAACGCCCGGACAGGGGGGGCTAGGGAAGCTTTCTTT,CASNARTGGAREAFF
once,TRBV5-8,TRBJ2-5,NA,TGTGCCAGCAGCTTGGAGACGGTAGAAGAGACCCAGTACTTC,CASSLETVEETQYF
few,TRBV6-1,TRBJ1-1,NA,TGTGCCAGCAGTGCTACAGGGTACATGAACACTGAAGCTTTCTTT,CASSATGYMNTEAFF
NA,TRBV5-5,TRBJ1-4,NA,TGTGCCAGCAGCTTGGGGACAGTTGAAAAACTGTTTTTT,CASSLGTVEKLFF
NA,TRBV6-1,TRBJ2-2,NA,TGTGCCAGCACTGAAACCATAAACACCGGGGAGCTGTTTTTT,CASTETINTGELFF
NA,TRBV20-1,TRBJ2-7,NA,TGCAGTGCTGGGGGATCGGAGTATCAGTACTTC,CSAGGSEYQYF
NA,TRBV5-6,TRBJ2-7,NA,TGTGCCAGCGGATCGGAATGGGAGCAGTACTTC,CASGSEWEQYF
NA,TRBV27,TRBJ2-7,NA,TGTGCCAGCAGTTTATTCGGCGCAACCTCCTCCTACGAGCAGTACTTC,CASSLFGATSSYEQYF
few,TRBV7-9,TRBJ1-4,NA,TGTGCCAGCAGCTTAGCATTACATGAAAAACTGTTTTTT,CASSLALHEKLFF
NA,TRBV5-6,TRBJ2-3,NA,TGTGCCAGCAGCTTAAGAGGGCATGATACGCAGTATTTT,CASSLRGHDTQYF
NA,TRBV29-1,TRBJ2-1,TRBD2,TGCAGCGTAGCCCGGACTAGCCCCTACAATGAGCAGTTCTTC,CSVARTSPYNEQFF
NA,TRBV25-1,TRBJ1-1,NA,TGTGCCAGCAGTGAAGGTATCGGTGTAGGGGGCACTGAAGCTTTCTTT,CASSEGIGVGGTEAFF
NA,TRBV6-1,TRBJ1-2,NA,TGTGCCAGCACTGGCAGGGTTGATGGCTACACCTTC,CASTGRVDGYTF
NA,TRBV6-1,TRBJ1-6,TRBD1,TGTGCCAGCAGCCCCGGACAGGGCGATAATTCACCCCTCCACTTT,CASSPGQGDNSPLHF
NA,TRBV6-5,TRBJ2-5,NA,TGTGCCAGCAGGGAGGGAGGGACCCAGTACTTC,CASREGGTQYF
NA,TRBV6-5,TRBJ2-3,NA,TGTGCCAGCAGTTATTTTGCGGGGGCCCTCACAGATACGCAGTATTTT,CASSYFAGALTDTQYF
NA,TRBV5-1,TRBJ2-3,TRBD2,TGCGCCAGCAGCTTGGCCGGGAGGGGCGCGGGCGTGGGGTCGACTAGCACAGATACGCAGTATTTT,CASSLAGRGAGVGSTSTDTQYF
NA,TRBV6-5,TRBJ2-5,NA,TGTGCCAGTACCGACTTAGGGGCAAAAGAGACCCAGTACTTC,CASTDLGAKETQYF
NA,TRBV5-1,TRBJ2-6,NA,TGCGCCAGCACGGCAAGCTCTGGGGCCAACGTCCTGACTTTC,CASTASSGANVLTF
NA,TRBV5-6,TRBJ1-2,NA,TGTGCCAGCAGCTTTAACGAGGCGGGGCGTGGCTACACCTTC,CASSFNEAGRGYTF
once,TRBV2,TRBJ2-7,TRBD2,TGTGCCAGCCTGCGGACGGGGGGGGACGAGCAGTACTTC,CASLRTGGDEQYF
NA,TRBV18,TRBJ1-2,NA,TGTGCCAGCTCCCCGACAGCCCAGAGTTACTATGGCTACACCTTC,CASSPTAQSYYGYTF
NA,TRBV2,TRBJ1-5,TRBD1,TGTGCCAGCGGACAGGAGTTCAATCAGCCCCAGCATTTT,CASGQEFNQPQHF
medium-sized,TRBV6-6,TRBJ1-3,NA,TGTGCCAGCAGGGCGGAGGGAAACACCATATATTTT,CASRAEGNTIYF
NA,TRBV5-6,TRBJ2-7,TRBD1,TGTGCCAGCAGCTCTTCCGGGACAGGGGTCCACGAGCAGTACTTC,CASSSSGTGVHEQYF
NA,TRBV5-1,TRBJ2-7,NA,TGCGCCAGCAGCGAGGTGGGGACCGCCCGCGAGCAGTACTTC,CASSEVGTAREQYF
NA,TRBV7-7,TRBJ2-3,TRBD2,TGTGCTAGCAGCTTAAATAGCGGGGCGGCAGATACGCAGTATTTT,CASSLNSGAADTQYF
NA,TRBV4-2,TRBJ2-2,TRBD2,TGTGCCAGCAGCCAGGGACTAGCGGGAGGGGGGAACACCGGGGAGCTGTTTTTT,CASSQGLAGGGNTGELFF
NA,TRBV19,TRBJ2-3,TRBD2,TGTGCCAGTAGTATATCCAAAGCGGGGGATACGCAGTATTTT,CASSISKAGDTQYF
NA,TRBV27,TRBJ2-7,NA,TGTGCCAGCAGTTCTCCCCGGGCCTGGGGCTACGAGCAGTACTTC,CASSSPRAWGYEQYF
NA,TRBV5-1,TRBJ2-3,NA,TGCGCCAGCAGCTTGGAGGCAGATACGCAGTATTTT,CASSLEADTQYF
NA,TRBV5-1,TRBJ2-3,NA,TGCGCCAGCAGCATGTCCCAGGCCCGCACAGATACGCAGTATTTT,CASSMSQARTDTQYF
NA,TRBV7-2,TRBJ2-5,NA,TGTGCCAGCAGCCGAAATATGGGATCCCAAGAGACCCAGTACTTC,CASSRNMGSQETQYF
NA,TRBV7-3,TRBJ2-1,NA,TGTGCCAGCAGCCCTCCTGCAGGACGATCACGAAATGAGCAGTTCTTC,CASSPPAGRSRNEQFF